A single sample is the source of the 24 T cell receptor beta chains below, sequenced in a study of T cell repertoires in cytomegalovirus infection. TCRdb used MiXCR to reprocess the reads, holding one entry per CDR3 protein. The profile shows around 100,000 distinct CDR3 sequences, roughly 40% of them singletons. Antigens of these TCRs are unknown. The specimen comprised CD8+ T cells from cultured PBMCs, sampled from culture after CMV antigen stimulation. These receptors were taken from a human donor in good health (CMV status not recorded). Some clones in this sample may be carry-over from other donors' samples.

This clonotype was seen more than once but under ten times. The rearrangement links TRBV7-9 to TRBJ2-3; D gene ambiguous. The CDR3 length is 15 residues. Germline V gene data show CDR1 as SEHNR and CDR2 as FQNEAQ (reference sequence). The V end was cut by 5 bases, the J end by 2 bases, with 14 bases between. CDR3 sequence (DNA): TGTGCCAGCAGCCTTGGATTTAGCCCCACAGATACGCAGTATTTT. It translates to CASSLGFSPTDTQYF.

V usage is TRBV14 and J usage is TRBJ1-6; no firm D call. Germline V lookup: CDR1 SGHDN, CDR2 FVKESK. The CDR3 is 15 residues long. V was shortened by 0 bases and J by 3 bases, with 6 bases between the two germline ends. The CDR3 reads CASSQEAHYNSPLHF. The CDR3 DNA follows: TGTGCCAGCAGCCAAGAAGCGCACTATAATTCACCCCTCCACTTT.

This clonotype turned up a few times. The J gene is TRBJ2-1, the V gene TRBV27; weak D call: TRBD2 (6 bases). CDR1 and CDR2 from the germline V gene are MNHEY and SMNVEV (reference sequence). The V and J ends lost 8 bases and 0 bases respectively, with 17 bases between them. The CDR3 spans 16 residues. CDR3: CASQTVAGSSYNEQFF. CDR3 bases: TGTGCCAGCCAGACCGTGGCGGGGAGCTCCTACAATGAGCAGTTCTTC.

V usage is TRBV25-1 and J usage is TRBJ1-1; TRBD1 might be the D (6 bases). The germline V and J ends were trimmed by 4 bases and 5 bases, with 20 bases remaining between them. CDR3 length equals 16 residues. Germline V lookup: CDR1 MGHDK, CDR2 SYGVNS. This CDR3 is CASSAQTVMRGTEAFF. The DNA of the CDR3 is TGTGCCAGCAGTGCGCAGACAGTTATGAGGGGGACTGAAGCTTTCTTT.

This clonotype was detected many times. CDR3 sequence: CASSPPGLASYNEQFF. In DNA, the CDR3 is TGCGCCAGCAGCCCACCGGGACTAGCTTCATACAATGAGCAGTTCTTC. The V and J genes are TRBV4-1 and TRBJ2-1; TRBD2 matches 9 bases. This CDR3 comprises 16 residues. Germline values: CDR1 MGHRA, CDR2 YSYEKL. J lost 4 bases, V lost 4 bases, and 8 bases had no gene match.

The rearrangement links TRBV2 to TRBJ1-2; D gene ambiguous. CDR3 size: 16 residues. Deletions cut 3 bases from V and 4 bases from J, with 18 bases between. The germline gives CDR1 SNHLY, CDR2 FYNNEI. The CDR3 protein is CASSDQETKSFYGYTF. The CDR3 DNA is TGTGCCAGCAGTGATCAGGAAACAAAAAGCTTCTATGGCTACACCTTC.

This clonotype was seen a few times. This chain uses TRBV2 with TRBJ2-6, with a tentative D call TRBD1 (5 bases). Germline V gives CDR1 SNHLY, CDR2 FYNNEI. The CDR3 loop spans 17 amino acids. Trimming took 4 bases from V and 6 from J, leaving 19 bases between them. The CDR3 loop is CASSASAGNTEANVLTF. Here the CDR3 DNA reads TGTGCCAGCAGTGCTTCGGCAGGGAATACGGAGGCCAACGTCCTGACTTTC.

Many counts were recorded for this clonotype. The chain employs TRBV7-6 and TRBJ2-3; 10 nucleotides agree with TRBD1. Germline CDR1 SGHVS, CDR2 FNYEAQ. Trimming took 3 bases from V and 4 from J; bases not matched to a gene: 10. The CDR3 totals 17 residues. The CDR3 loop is CASSLTLGGQGADTQYF. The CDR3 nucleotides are TGTGCCAGCAGCTTGACCCTCGGCGGACAGGGGGCAGATACGCAGTATTTT. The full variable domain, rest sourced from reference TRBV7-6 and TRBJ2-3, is GAGVSQSPRYKVTKRGQDVALRCDPISGHVSLYWYRQALGQGPEFLTYFNYEAQQDKSGLPNDRFSAERPEGSISTLTIQRTEQRDSAMYRCASSLTLGGQGADTQYFGPGTRLTVL.

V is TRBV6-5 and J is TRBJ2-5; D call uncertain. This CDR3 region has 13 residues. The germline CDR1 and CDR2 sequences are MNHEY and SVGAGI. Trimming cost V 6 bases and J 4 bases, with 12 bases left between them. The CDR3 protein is CASRDRARETQYF. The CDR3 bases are TGTGCCAGCAGAGACCGGGCTCGAGAGACCCAGTACTTC.

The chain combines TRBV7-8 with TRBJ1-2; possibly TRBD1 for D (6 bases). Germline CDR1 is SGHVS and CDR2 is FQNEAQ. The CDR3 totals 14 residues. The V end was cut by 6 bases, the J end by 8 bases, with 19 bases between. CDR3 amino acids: CASRSQGSIGGYTF. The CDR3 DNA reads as TGTGCCAGCAGATCACAGGGTTCCATTGGAGGCTACACCTTC.

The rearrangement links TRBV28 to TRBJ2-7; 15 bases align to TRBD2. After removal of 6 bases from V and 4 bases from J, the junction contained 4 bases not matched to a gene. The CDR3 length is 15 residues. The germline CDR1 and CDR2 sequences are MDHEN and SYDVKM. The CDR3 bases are TGTGCCAGCAGGCTCGGACTAGCGGGGGGGTACGAGCAGTACTTC. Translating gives CASRLGLAGGYEQYF.

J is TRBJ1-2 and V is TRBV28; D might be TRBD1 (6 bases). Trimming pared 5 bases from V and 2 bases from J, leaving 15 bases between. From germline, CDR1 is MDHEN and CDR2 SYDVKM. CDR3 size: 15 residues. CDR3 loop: CASSGRTVSNYGYTF. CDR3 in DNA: TGTGCCAGCAGTGGACGGACAGTCTCCAACTATGGCTACACCTTC.

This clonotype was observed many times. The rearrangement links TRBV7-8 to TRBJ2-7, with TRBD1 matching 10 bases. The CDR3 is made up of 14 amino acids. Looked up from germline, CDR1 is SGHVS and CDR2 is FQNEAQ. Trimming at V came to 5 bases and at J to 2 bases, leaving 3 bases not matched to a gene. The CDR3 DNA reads TGTGCCAGCAGCCTCGGACAGGGGGCCTACGAGCAGTACTTC. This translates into CASSLGQGAYEQYF.

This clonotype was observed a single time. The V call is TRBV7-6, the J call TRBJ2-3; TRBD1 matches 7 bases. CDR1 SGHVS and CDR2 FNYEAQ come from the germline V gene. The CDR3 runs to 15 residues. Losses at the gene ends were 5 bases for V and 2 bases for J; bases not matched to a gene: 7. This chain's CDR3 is CASSLTGEITDTQYF. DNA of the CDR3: TGTGCCAGCAGCCTCACAGGGGAGATCACAGATACGCAGTATTTT. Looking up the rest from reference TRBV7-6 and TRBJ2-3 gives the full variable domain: GAGVSQSPRYKVTKRGQDVALRCDPISGHVSLYWYRQALGQGPEFLTYFNYEAQQDKSGLPNDRFSAERPEGSISTLTIQRTEQRDSAMYRCASSLTGEITDTQYFGPGTRLTVL.

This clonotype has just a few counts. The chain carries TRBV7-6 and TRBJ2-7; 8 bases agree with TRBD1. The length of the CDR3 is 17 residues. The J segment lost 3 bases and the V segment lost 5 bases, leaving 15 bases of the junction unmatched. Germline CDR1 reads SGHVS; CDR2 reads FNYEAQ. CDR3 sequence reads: CASSPMPATGDGYEQYF. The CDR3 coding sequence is TGTGCCAGCAGCCCAATGCCGGCGACAGGGGACGGCTACGAGCAGTACTTC.

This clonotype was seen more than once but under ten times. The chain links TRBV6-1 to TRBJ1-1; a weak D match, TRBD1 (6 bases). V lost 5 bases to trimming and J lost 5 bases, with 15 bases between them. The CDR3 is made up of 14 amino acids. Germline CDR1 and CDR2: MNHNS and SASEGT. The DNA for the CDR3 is TGTGCCAGCAGTTACCTCCGAGGGGGGACTGAAGCTTTCTTT. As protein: CASSYLRGGTEAFF.

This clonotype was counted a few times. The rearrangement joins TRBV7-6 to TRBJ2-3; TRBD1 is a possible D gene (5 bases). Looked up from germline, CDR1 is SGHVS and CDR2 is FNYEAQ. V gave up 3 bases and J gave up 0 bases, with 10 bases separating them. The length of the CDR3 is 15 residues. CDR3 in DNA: TGTGCCAGCAGCTTCGCGCAGGGCAGCACAGATACGCAGTATTTT. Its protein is CASSFAQGSTDTQYF.

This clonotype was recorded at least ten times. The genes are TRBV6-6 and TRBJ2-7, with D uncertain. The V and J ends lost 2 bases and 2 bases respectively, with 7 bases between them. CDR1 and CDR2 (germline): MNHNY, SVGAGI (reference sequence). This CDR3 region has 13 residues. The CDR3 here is CASSYGKAYEQYF. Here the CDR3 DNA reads TGTGCCAGCAGTTACGGCAAAGCCTACGAGCAGTACTTC.

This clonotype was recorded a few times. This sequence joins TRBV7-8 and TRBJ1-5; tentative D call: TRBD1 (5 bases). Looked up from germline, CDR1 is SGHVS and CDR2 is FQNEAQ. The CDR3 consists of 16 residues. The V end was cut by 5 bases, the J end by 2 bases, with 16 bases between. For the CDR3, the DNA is TGTGCCAGCAGCCTCGGGGGTGGGGAGGGCAATCAGCCCCAGCATTTT. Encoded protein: CASSLGGGEGNQPQHF. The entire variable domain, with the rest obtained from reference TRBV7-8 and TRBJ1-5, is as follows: GAGVSQSPRYKVAKRGQDVALRCDPISGHVSLFWYQQALGQGPEFLTYFQNEAQLDKSGLPSDRFFAERPEGSVSTLKIQRTQQEDSAVYLCASSLGGGEGNQPQHFGDGTRLSIL.

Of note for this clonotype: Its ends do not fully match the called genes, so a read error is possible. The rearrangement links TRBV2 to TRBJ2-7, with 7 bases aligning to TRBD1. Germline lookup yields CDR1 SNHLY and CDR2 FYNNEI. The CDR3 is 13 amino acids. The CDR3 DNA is TGTGCCAGCGTTCCGGGACAGTCCTCCGAGCAGTACTTC. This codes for CASVPGQSSEQYF.

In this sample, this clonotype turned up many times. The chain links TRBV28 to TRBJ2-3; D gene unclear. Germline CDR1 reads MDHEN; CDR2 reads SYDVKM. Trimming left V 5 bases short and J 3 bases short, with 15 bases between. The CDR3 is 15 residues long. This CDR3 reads CASSQPLAGTDTQYF. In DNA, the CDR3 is TGTGCCAGCAGTCAACCCCTGGCCGGGACAGATACGCAGTATTTT.

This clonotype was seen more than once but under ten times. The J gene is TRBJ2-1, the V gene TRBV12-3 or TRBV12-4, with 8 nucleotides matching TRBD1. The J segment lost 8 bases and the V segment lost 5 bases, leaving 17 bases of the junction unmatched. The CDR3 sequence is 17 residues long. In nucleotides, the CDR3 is TGTGCCAGCAGTCTCCTACCCTCGGACAGGGAAGTTCATGAGCAGTTCTTC. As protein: CASSLLPSDREVHEQFF.

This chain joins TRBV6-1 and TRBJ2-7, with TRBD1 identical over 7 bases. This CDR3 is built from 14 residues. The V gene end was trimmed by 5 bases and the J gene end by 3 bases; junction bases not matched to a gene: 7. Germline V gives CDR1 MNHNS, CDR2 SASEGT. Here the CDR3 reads CASSYGQASYEQYF. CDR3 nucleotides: TGTGCCAGCAGTTACGGACAGGCTAGCTACGAGCAGTACTTC.

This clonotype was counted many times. CDR3 bases: TGTGCCAGTAGTGCGGATCAGGACAATGAGCAGTTCTTC. Protein: CASSADQDNEQFF. This chain joins TRBV19 and TRBJ2-1; D gene unclear. Germline V gene lookup returns CDR1 LNHDA and CDR2 SQIVND (reference sequence). V lost 5 bases and J 5 bases, leaving 10 bases between the germline ends. This CDR3 comprises 13 residues.